These 21 T cell receptor beta chains originate from one sample sequenced in a study of cytomegalovirus exposure and HLA in healthy donors. Primers for the PCR totalled 60 Vbeta and 13 Jbeta. Clones were sequenced by immunoSEQ multiplex PCR, and TCRdb holds only the in-frame ones, with some missing. The repertoire includes about 75,000 clones, about 79% of them detected once, and 18% sits in the top ten. The sequenced sample was PBMCs. These receptor sequences come from a man aged 65-85 years in good health and CMV-seropositive.

The genes are TRBV5-4 and TRBJ2-3; 8 bases align to TRBD2. With V trimmed by 4 bases and J by 8 bases, 9 bases remained unmatched. This CDR3 comprises 14 residues. Germline CDR1 reads SGHNT; CDR2 reads YYREEE (reference sequence). The CDR3 region is CASSRASGSGTQYF. In nucleotides, the CDR3 is TGTGCCAGCAGCAGGGCTAGCGGGTCCGGTACGCAGTATTTT.

V usage is TRBV19 and J usage is TRBJ1-1; 8 positions match TRBD1. J lost 1 base, V lost 4 bases, and 5 bases had no gene match. This CDR3 contains 15 residues. The germline gives CDR1 LNHDA, CDR2 SQIVND (reference sequence). CDR3 in amino acids: CASSSPGTGNTEAFF. The CDR3 region has the DNA TGTGCCAGTAGTAGTCCCGGGACAGGGAACACTGAAGCTTTCTTT. The variable domain in full, completed from reference TRBV19 and TRBJ1-1, reads DGGITQSPKYLFRKEGQNVTLSCEQNLNHDAMYWYRQDPGQGLRLIYYSQIVNDFQKGDIAEGYSVSREKKESFPLTVTSAQKNPTAFYLCASSSPGTGNTEAFFGQGTRLTVV.

CDR3 in DNA: TGTGCCAGCAGCTTAGGGGACAGGGGGACTTACGAGCAGTACTTC. Translation: CASSLGDRGTYEQYF. This chain connects TRBV13 to TRBJ2-7; 10 nucleotides line up with TRBD1. This CDR3 region has 15 residues. From germline, CDR1 is PRHDT and CDR2 FYEKMQ (reference sequence). The V gene end was trimmed by 0 bases and the J gene end by 4 bases; junction bases not matched to a gene: 3.

The chain links TRBV30 to TRBJ2-5; the match to TRBD2 covers 8 bases. Germline-derived CDR1 and CDR2 are GTSNPN and SVGIG (reference sequence). Losses at the gene ends were 6 bases for V and 4 bases for J; bases not matched to a gene: 16. The CDR3 runs to 16 residues. The CDR3 nucleotides are TGTGCCTGTAACCGAAGGGGGACGGGAGGGCCAGAGACCCAGTACTTC. Protein product: CACNRRGTGGPETQYF. The complete variable domain, with remaining parts taken from reference TRBV30 and TRBJ2-5, reads SQTIHQWPATLVQPVGSPLSLECTVEGTSNPNLYWYRQAAGRGLQLLFYSVGIGQISSEVPQNLSASRPQDRQFILSSKKLLLSDSGFYLCACNRRGTGGPETQYFGPGTRLLVL.

This clone was observed a single time. CDR3 amino acids: CASSRGGEQETQYF. The CDR3, as DNA: TGTGCCAGCAGTCGGGGTGGGGAGCAAGAGACCCAGTACTTC. V is TRBV6-1 and J is TRBJ2-5; possibly TRBD2 for D (5 bases). Trimming took 5 bases from V and 2 from J, leaving 12 bases between them. The germline V gene encodes CDR1 MNHNS and CDR2 SASEGT. This CDR3 region has 14 residues.

The genes are TRBV29-1 and TRBJ2-1; tentatively, D is TRBD1 (6 bases). V lost 7 bases and J lost 0, with 16 bases in between. Germline CDR1 SQVTM, CDR2 ANQGSEA. The CDR3 totals 15 residues. The CDR3 spells CSAGQTISSYNEQFF. The CDR3 DNA reads TGCAGCGCAGGACAGACCATTAGCTCCTACAATGAGCAGTTCTTC.

The chain links TRBV9 to TRBJ1-1; D gene uncertain. The length of the CDR3 is 14 residues. The germline V gene encodes CDR1 SGDLS and CDR2 YYNGEE. V lost 0 bases and J lost 2, with 8 bases in between. CDR3 sequence: CASSVGGPNTEAFF. Here the CDR3 DNA reads TGTGCCAGCAGCGTAGGAGGCCCTAACACTGAAGCTTTCTTT.

In this sample, this clone turned up once. The rearrangement joins TRBV11-2 to TRBJ2-7; 8 nucleotides line up with TRBD2. Germline-derived CDR1 and CDR2 are SGHAT and FQNNGV. This CDR3 comprises 17 residues. Germline trimming cut 4 bases from V and 4 bases from J; bases unmatched to any gene: 15. The CDR3 bases are TGTGCCAGCAGCTCCCCGGCGGCGGGGGGCCTCGGATACGAGCAGTACTTC. This sequence encodes CASSSPAAGGLGYEQYF.

The genes are TRBV7-2 and TRBJ2-1; 13 positions agree with TRBD2. The junction had 7 bases not matched to a gene; V was cut back by 8 bases and J by 6 bases. The CDR3 sequence is 15 residues long. Germline V gene data show CDR1 as SGHTA and CDR2 as FQGNSA. The CDR3 region has the DNA TGTGCCAGCCGACTAGCGGGAGGCTCCGTCAATGAGCAGTTCTTC. Amino acid sequence: CASRLAGGSVNEQFF.

This chain uses TRBV6-1 with TRBJ1-6; 8 positions agree with TRBD1. In germline, CDR1 is MNHNS, CDR2 SASEGT. With 3 bases clipped from V and 3 bases from J, the junction kept 10 bases outside the gene matches. The CDR3 spans 18 residues. In DNA, the CDR3 is TGTGCCAGCAGTGACCAGACACAGGGGGTTCTCTATAATTCACCCCTCCACTTT. Translation: CASSDQTQGVLYNSPLHF.

The chain combines TRBV10-3 with TRBJ2-1; possibly TRBD2 for D (5 bases). The CDR3 length is 10 residues. Germline V gives CDR1 ENHRY, CDR2 SYGVKD. The V end was cut by 9 bases, the J end by 7 bases, with 7 bases between. The CDR3 nucleotides read TGTGCCATAACGGGGAATGAGCAGTTCTTC. Residues: CAITGNEQFF.

V gene TRBV21-1 combines with J gene TRBJ2-3; the table assigns TRBD1, which was not confirmed against the DNA. TRBV21-1 is recorded as a pseudogene. The CDR3 is made up of 17 amino acids. The CDR3 reads CASSKYLAGGSTDTQYF. DNA for the CDR3: TGTGCCAGCAGCAAATATCTCGCAGGGGGTAGCACAGATACGCAGTATTTT.

V gene TRBV5-1 combines with J gene TRBJ2-7; 7 nucleotides align to TRBD1. Germline V lookup: CDR1 SGHRS, CDR2 YFSETQ. After removal of 2 bases from V and 6 bases from J, the junction contained 5 bases not matched to a gene. CDR3 length equals 13 residues. The CDR3 is CASSFDRVIEQYF. In DNA, the CDR3 is TGCGCCAGCAGCTTCGACAGGGTGATCGAGCAGTACTTC.

In DNA form, the CDR3 reads TGCGCCAGCAGCCAACGGTGGGAGAACTATGGCTACACCTTC. Translation gives CASSQRWENYGYTF. The chain combines TRBV5-1 with TRBJ1-2; D is ambiguous. With 4 bases removed from V and 2 bases from J, the gap between germline ends came to 12 bases. CDR1 SGHRS and CDR2 YFSETQ come from the germline V gene. The CDR3 has 14 amino acids.

The gene calls are TRBV15 and TRBJ2-5; D uncertain. This CDR3 has 15 amino acids. The V gene lost 0 bases and the J gene lost 1 base, with 9 bases spanning the gap. From germline, CDR1 is LNHNV and CDR2 YYDKDF (reference sequence). CDR3 nucleotide sequence: TGTGCCACCAGCAGAGATTTGGTCAGCCAAGAGACCCAGTACTTC. Translating it yields CATSRDLVSQETQYF.

This rearrangement joins TRBV5-6 to TRBJ2-4; 8 bases map to TRBD1. CDR1 SGHDT and CDR2 YYEEEE come from the germline V gene. V was pared by 0 bases and J by 6 bases, with 2 bases of the junction left unmatched. This CDR3 is 14 amino acids long. The CDR3 coding sequence is TGTGCCAGCAGCTTGGGGGACAGGATAAACATTCAGTACTTC. This sequence encodes CASSLGDRINIQYF. The complete variable domain, with remaining parts taken from reference TRBV5-6 and TRBJ2-4, reads DAGVTQSPTHLIKTRGQQVTLRCSPKSGHDTVSWYQQALGQGPQFIFQYYEEEERQRGNFPDRFSGHQFPNYSSELNVNALLLGDSALYLCASSLGDRINIQYFGAGTRLSVL.

The chain has TRBV5-1 and TRBJ1-1; D ambiguous. CDR3 length equals 16 residues. The germline gives CDR1 SGHRS, CDR2 YFSETQ. Trimming pared 4 bases from V and 1 base from J, leaving 17 bases between. The CDR3 reads CASSPVGSRQNTEAFF. The CDR3 nucleotides are TGCGCCAGCAGCCCAGTTGGGAGCAGACAGAACACTGAAGCTTTCTTT.

This clone appeared once. The CDR3 loop reads CASSSQGSGANVLTF. The CDR3 DNA sequence: TGCGCCAGCAGCTCACAGGGGTCTGGGGCCAACGTCCTGACTTTC. This chain uses TRBV5-1 with TRBJ2-6; 7 bases fit TRBD1. V was clipped by 3 bases and J by 1 base; unmatched bases: 1. The CDR3 runs to 15 residues. Germline V lookup: CDR1 SGHRS, CDR2 YFSETQ.

In DNA, the CDR3 is TGTGCCAGCAGCTCGGGGACAGGGGGCGAGCAGTACTTC. It is translated as CASSSGTGGEQYF. The chain recombines TRBV11-1 with TRBJ2-7; TRBD1 matches 11 bases. This CDR3 region has 13 residues. Germline loops: CDR1 SGHAT, CDR2 FQDESV (reference sequence). V shed 4 bases and J 6 bases; nucleotides not matched to a gene: 2.

This clone was recorded only once. The chain employs TRBV10-1 and TRBJ2-7, with unresolved D. CDR1 and CDR2 (germline): WNHNN, SYGVQD (reference sequence). This CDR3 is 12 amino acids long. V gave up 6 bases and J gave up 0 bases, with 6 bases separating them. The CDR3 loop reads CASSSSSYEQYF. CDR3 in DNA: TGCGCCAGCAGCTCTAGCTCCTACGAGCAGTACTTC.

The chain carries TRBV10-1 and TRBJ2-3, with D perhaps matching TRBD2 (7 bases). The CDR3 is 16 residues long. Per germline, CDR1 WNHNN and CDR2 SYGVQD (reference sequence). Trimming stripped 3 bases from V and 4 bases from J, with 17 bases between. The CDR3 here is CASSDWGGPESDTQYF. Written as DNA, the CDR3 is TGCGCCAGCAGTGATTGGGGGGGGCCGGAATCAGATACGCAGTATTTT.